These 18 T cell receptor beta chains were all obtained from the same sample, sequenced in a study of identical twins (dated by TCRdb to the mid-2010s). Libraries were built with 5' RACE. The listed sequencing device is Illumina HiSeq 2000. TCRdb handled the public reads itself, with Q25 trimming in fastp and clone calling in MiXCR, and kept productive beta chains. CDR3 protein duplicates are merged, each entry listing the most common genes and DNA. The sample records roughly 700,000 distinct CDR3 sequences, 8% to 9% of which are singletons. The biggest ten clones account for 0.8% to 1% of the sample. These same records also appear under a second study, on yellow fever vaccine responses in identical twins.

The sample taken for sequencing was PBMCs. These receptors all come from a woman under 30 in good health.

There are a few counts of this clonotype. The chain carries TRBV4-1 and TRBJ2-6; the match to TRBD1 covers 7 bases. The V gene end was trimmed by 4 bases and the J gene end by 3 bases; junction bases not matched to a gene: 6. The V gene's germline CDR1 is MGHRA and CDR2 YSYEKL. The CDR3 totals 16 residues. CDR3 nucleotides: TGCGCCAGCAGCCGGATGGGGACAGATGGGGCCAACGTCCTGACTTTC. Protein: CASSRMGTDGANVLTF.

This clonotype appeared a few times. This rearrangement joins TRBV20-1 to TRBJ2-7; 9 nucleotides line up with TRBD1. The CDR3 covers 12 residues. After removal of 5 bases from V and 5 bases from J, the junction contained 4 bases not matched to a gene. CDR1 DFQATT and CDR2 SNEGSKA come from the germline V gene (reference sequence). CDR3 DNA sequence: TGCAGTGCTGCGACAGGGGGAAACGAGCAGTACTTC. Translating it yields CSAATGGNEQYF.

This clonotype was counted at least ten times. The chain employs TRBV4-1 and TRBJ2-3; perhaps TRBD2 as D (5 bases). From germline, CDR1 is MGHRA and CDR2 YSYEKL. The ends were cut back, 0 bases at V and 6 bases at J, with 13 bases in the middle. This CDR3 region has 15 residues. The CDR3: CASSQDGGSSDTQYF. The CDR3 DNA is TGCGCCAGCAGCCAAGATGGTGGGAGCTCGGATACGCAGTATTTT.

The genes are TRBV4-1 and TRBJ2-5; D perhaps matches TRBD1 (6 bases). Germline-derived CDR1 and CDR2 are MGHRA and YSYEKL. This CDR3 region has 15 residues. The germline V and J ends were trimmed by 0 bases and 5 bases, with 13 bases remaining between them. The CDR3 loop is CASSQDRSGAETQYF. CDR3 DNA sequence: TGCGCCAGCAGCCAAGATCGCTCAGGGGCGGAGACCCAGTACTTC.

The gene calls are TRBV28 and TRBJ2-3, with 7 bases matching TRBD2. There are 15 residues in the CDR3. V lost 6 bases to trimming and J lost 4 bases; unmatched junction nucleotides: 10. Germline assignment: CDR1 MDHEN and CDR2 SYDVKM. The CDR3 DNA is TGTGCCAGCAGGAGAGCGGGGCGGGGCGCAGATACGCAGTATTTT. Protein sequence: CASRRAGRGADTQYF. The entire variable domain, with the rest obtained from reference TRBV28 and TRBJ2-3, is as follows: DVKVTQSSRYLVKRTGEKVFLECVQDMDHENMFWYRQDPGLGLRLIYFSYDVKMKEKGDIPEGYSVSREKKERFSLILESASTNQTSMYLCASRRAGRGADTQYFGPGTRLTVL.

This clonotype was picked up a small number of times. The V call is TRBV5-1, the J call TRBJ2-1; 10 bases agree with TRBD2. The CDR3 contains 13 residues. Looked up from germline, CDR1 is SGHRS and CDR2 is YFSETQ. V shed 5 bases, J shed 6 bases, and the junction held 2 bases outside the gene matches. The CDR3 nucleotides read TGCGCCAGCAGGAAGCGGGAGGGCAATGAGCAGTTCTTC. Amino acids: CASRKREGNEQFF.

This clonotype showed up just a few times. The V and J genes are TRBV3-1 and TRBJ1-2, with D unclear. The ends were cut back, 3 bases at V and 2 bases at J, with 13 bases in the middle. CDR1 is LGHDT and CDR2 is YNNKEL in the germline V gene (reference sequence). The CDR3 totals 15 residues. The CDR3, as DNA: TGTGCCAGCAGCCACCCCGCCAGGAGCAACTATGGCTACACCTTC. Translated: CASSHPARSNYGYTF.

This clonotype was recorded at least ten times. The chain combines TRBV10-3 with TRBJ2-1, with TRBD2 as a possible D gene (6 bases). CDR1 and CDR2 (germline): ENHRY, SYGVKD. Trimming stripped 2 bases from V and 5 bases from J, with 7 bases between. The CDR3 sequence is 13 residues long. The CDR3 DNA reads as TGTGCCATCAGTGAGCGGGAGAACAATGAGCAGTTCTTC. It is translated as CAISERENNEQFF.

This clonotype was seen ten or more times. V is TRBV29-1 and J is TRBJ2-5; either TRBD1 or TRBD2 may supply D (6 bases each). Germline V gene lookup returns CDR1 SQVTM and CDR2 ANQGSEA. This CDR3 is built from 12 residues. The V end lost 2 bases, the J end lost 5 bases, and 9 bases lay between the germline ends. The CDR3 DNA follows: TGCAGCGTTGAAAAGGGGGGCGAGACCCAGTACTTC. Translating it yields CSVEKGGETQYF.

The V call is TRBV3-1, the J call TRBJ2-5, with 10 bases that match TRBD2. J gave up 6 bases and V 0 bases, and 7 bases lay outside the gene matches. This CDR3 region has 16 residues. Germline V CDR1 and CDR2: LGHDT, YNNKEL (reference sequence). CDR3 nucleotide sequence: TGTGCCAGCAGCCAAGAGAAGCGGGGGGGCCGAAAGACCCAGTACTTC. Translating it yields CASSQEKRGGRKTQYF.

This clonotype has more than one count but fewer than ten. The rearrangement joins TRBV6-1 to TRBJ1-2; no clear D. Germline-derived CDR1 and CDR2 are MNHNS and SASEGT. The CDR3 is 13 residues long. Trimming took off 5 bases at V and 0 bases at J, with 7 bases between the two ends. The CDR3 here is CASSPKSNYGYTF. DNA of the CDR3: TGTGCCAGCAGTCCGAAATCTAACTATGGCTACACCTTC.

This clonotype has only a few counts. This rearrangement joins TRBV12-3 or TRBV12-4 to TRBJ2-3; TRBD1 matches 7 bases. The J segment lost 2 bases and the V segment lost 6 bases, leaving 8 bases of the junction unmatched. The CDR3 totals 15 residues. CDR3 sequence reads: CASRPRGLLTDTQYF. The CDR3 DNA is TGTGCCAGCAGACCGAGGGGGCTCCTCACAGATACGCAGTATTTT.

This clonotype has just a few counts. The CDR3 loop is CASSRTAGSNQPQHF. Written as DNA, the CDR3 is TGTGCCAGCAGCCGGACAGCGGGGAGCAATCAGCCCCAGCATTTT. The rearrangement uses TRBV7-6 and TRBJ1-5; D may be TRBD1 (6 bases). The CDR3 totals 15 residues. Germline V lookup: CDR1 SGHVS, CDR2 FNYEAQ. Between the trimmed V and J ends, which lost 5 bases and 1 base, there was a span of 12 bases.

This rearrangement joins TRBV6-5 to TRBJ2-1; 11 bases are shared with TRBD2. Germline V gene data show CDR1 as MNHEY and CDR2 as SVGAGI. Germline trimming cut 0 bases from V and 7 bases from J; bases unmatched to any gene: 14. The CDR3 has 19 amino acids. This CDR3 reads CASSYSLGAATSGKNEQFF. CDR3 sequence (DNA): TGTGCCAGCAGTTACTCACTTGGGGCAGCGACTAGCGGGAAGAATGAGCAGTTCTTC.

The sample holds many counts of this clonotype. The rearrangement links TRBV5-1 to TRBJ2-1, with no clear D. The CDR3 loop spans 15 amino acids. Trimming cost V 4 bases and J 0 bases, with 11 bases left between them. The germline V gene has CDR1 SGHRS and CDR2 YFSETQ. CDR3 DNA: TGCGCCAGCAGCCCCGGTGGAAACTCCTACAATGAGCAGTTCTTC. This translates into CASSPGGNSYNEQFF.

A few counts support this clonotype. V is TRBV28 and J is TRBJ2-7; 10 nucleotides match TRBD2. J was trimmed by 5 bases and V by 2 bases; bases with no gene match: 9. The CDR3 has 16 amino acids. Germline V CDR1 and CDR2: MDHEN, SYDVKM. CDR3: CASSLRTSGKAHEQYF. The CDR3 coding sequence is TGTGCCAGCAGTTTAAGAACTAGCGGGAAAGCCCACGAGCAGTACTTC.

At least ten counts were recorded for this clonotype. V usage is TRBV12-3 or TRBV12-4 and J usage is TRBJ2-7; D gene unclear. V was trimmed by 5 bases and J by 7 bases, leaving 12 bases between them. The CDR3 covers 12 residues. The CDR3 is CASSPRVGEQYF. CDR3 nucleotide sequence: TGTGCCAGCAGTCCCCGTGTAGGTGAGCAGTACTTC.

This clonotype showed up just a few times. The chain's CDR3 is CASSGASSGANVLTF. As DNA, the CDR3 is TGTGCCAGCTCAGGGGCCAGCTCTGGGGCCAACGTCCTGACTTTC. This sequence joins TRBV28 and TRBJ2-6, with D possibly being TRBD1 (6 bases). Deletions cut 8 bases from V and 0 bases from J, with 11 bases between. The CDR3 runs to 15 residues. Germline CDR1 MDHEN, CDR2 SYDVKM.